The clone carrying this T cell receptor (beta chain) has just one count. Its antigen is not known. The CDR3 covers 13 residues. V gave up 5 bases and J gave up 4 bases; unmatched junction bases: 6. Germline CDR1 is DFQATT and CDR2 is SNEGSKA (reference sequence). This entry is derived from a study of post-analysis software for immune sequencing data. The authors incorporated unique molecular identifiers into the TCR beta cDNA libraries. TCRdb fed the PCR reads into MiXCR, producing one record per CDR3 protein. The sample has about 540,000 distinct CDR3 sequences; around a third are singletons. Findings and limits, study-wide: Multiple sclerosis patients showed significantly lower normalized Chao1 diversity than controls did. Four or five TRBV segments (TRBV5-6, TRBV5-1 and TRBV20-1 among them) occurred more frequently in patients than in controls.

This sequence was found in a girl under 18 with multiple sclerosis. The sample was blood. V and J are TRBV20-1 and TRBJ1-2; 8 positions match TRBD1. CDR3 sequence (DNA): TGCAGTGCTCCCCGACAGGGGACCTATGGCTACACCTTC. This translates into CSAPRQGTYGYTF.